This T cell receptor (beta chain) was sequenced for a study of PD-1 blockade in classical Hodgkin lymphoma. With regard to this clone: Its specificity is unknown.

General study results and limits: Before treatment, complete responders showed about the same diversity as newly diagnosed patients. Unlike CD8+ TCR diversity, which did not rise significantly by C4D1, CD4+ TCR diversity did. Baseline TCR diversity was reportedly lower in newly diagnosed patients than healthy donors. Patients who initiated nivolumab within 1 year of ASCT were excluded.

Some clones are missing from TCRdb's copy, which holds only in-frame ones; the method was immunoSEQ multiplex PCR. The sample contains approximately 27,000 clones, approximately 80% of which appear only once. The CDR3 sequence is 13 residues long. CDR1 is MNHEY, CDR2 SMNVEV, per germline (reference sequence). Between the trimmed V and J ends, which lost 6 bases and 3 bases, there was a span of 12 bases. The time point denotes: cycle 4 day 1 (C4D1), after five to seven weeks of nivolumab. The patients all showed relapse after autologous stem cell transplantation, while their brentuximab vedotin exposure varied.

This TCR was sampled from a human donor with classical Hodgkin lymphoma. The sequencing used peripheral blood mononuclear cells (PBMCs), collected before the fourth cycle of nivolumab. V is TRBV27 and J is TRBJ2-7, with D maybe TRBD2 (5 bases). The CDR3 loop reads CASSDGNNYEQYF. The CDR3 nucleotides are TGTGCCAGCAGCGACGGGAATAACTACGAGCAGTACTTC.